These 21 T cell receptor beta chains were all obtained from the same sample, sequenced in a study of CD8+CD57+ T cells in acquired aplastic anemia. Investigators profiled TCR beta VDJ and CDR3 from genomic DNA template. TCRdb fed the reads into MiXCR, producing one record per CDR3 protein. This sample has around 170,000 distinct CDR3 sequences, with 35% to 50% found just once. Sample: sorted CD4+, CD8+, or CD8+CD57+ T cells (not recorded which) from PBMCs. Receptor source: a human donor in good health.

This clonotype appeared a single time. The rearrangement joins TRBV9 to TRBJ2-1; either TRBD1 or TRBD2 may supply D (6 bases each). Germline V gene data show CDR1 as SGDLS and CDR2 as YYNGEE. This CDR3 is built from 15 residues. V lost 0 bases and J 9 bases, leaving 16 bases between the germline ends. The CDR3 nucleotides are TGTGCCAGCAGCGTAGCGGCAGCCAAGGGGGGTGAGCAGTTCTTC. It codes for CASSVAAAKGGEQFF.

This clonotype was recorded at least ten times. The chain uses TRBV7-2 and TRBJ2-5; 8 bases are shared with TRBD2. V dropped 5 bases and J dropped 3; count of bases not matched to a gene: 8. The germline V gene has CDR1 SGHTA and CDR2 FQGNSA. The CDR3 has 15 amino acids. The CDR3 coding sequence is TGTGCCAGCAGCCCTTACGAGCGGGAGAAAGAGACCCAGTACTTC. It is translated as CASSPYEREKETQYF.

This clonotype has a handful of counts. The chain has TRBV28 and TRBJ1-2; D perhaps matches TRBD1 (6 bases). This CDR3 contains 16 residues. V was trimmed by 4 bases and J by 5 bases, leaving 20 bases between them. The V gene's germline CDR1 is MDHEN and CDR2 SYDVKM. As DNA, the CDR3 is TGTGCCAGCAGTTCCACCGCGAAGGGGGAAAGGTATGGCTACACCTTC. Translated: CASSSTAKGERYGYTF.

This clonotype was detected once. The chain links TRBV2 to TRBJ2-7; D unclear. This CDR3 is 14 amino acids long. Germline CDR1 and CDR2: SNHLY and FYNNEI. V was shortened by 6 bases and J by 6 bases, with 18 bases between the two germline ends. The CDR3, as DNA: TGTGCCAGCAGCCAACTATACGTCCCCTGCGAGCAGTACTTC. It codes for CASSQLYVPCEQYF. The full variable domain, completed using reference TRBV2 and TRBJ2-7, is EPEVTQTPSHQVTQMGQEVILRCVPISNHLYFYWYRQILGQKVEFLVSFYNNEISEKSEIFDDQFSVERPDGSNFTLKIRSTKLEDSAMYFCASSQLYVPCEQYFGPGTRLTVT.

The chain has TRBV10-2 and TRBJ2-1, with D maybe TRBD2 (6 bases). The CDR3 is 13 amino acids. Trimming took off 6 bases at V and 4 bases at J, with 10 bases between the two ends. Germline V CDR1 and CDR2: WSHSY, SAAADI. CDR3 sequence (DNA): TGCGCCAGCAGATCGGGGAGGTACAATGAGCAGTTCTTC. Encoded protein: CASRSGRYNEQFF.

This chain uses TRBV7-2 with TRBJ2-6, with D unresolved. This CDR3 comprises 15 residues. Germline V gene lookup returns CDR1 SGHTA and CDR2 FQGNSA. V was clipped by 5 bases and J by 2 bases, with 10 bases between them. The CDR3 region is CASSATEAGANVLTF. CDR3 nucleotides: TGTGCCAGCAGCGCAACAGAGGCTGGGGCCAACGTCCTGACTTTC.

DNA of the CDR3: TGTGCCATCAAGGACAATGAGCAGTTCTTC. It codes for CAIKDNEQFF. V usage is TRBV10-3 and J usage is TRBJ2-1, with D uncertain. This CDR3 has 10 residues. V was trimmed by 7 bases and J by 5 bases, leaving 3 bases between them. Germline V gene data show CDR1 as ENHRY and CDR2 as SYGVKD.

V gene TRBV20-1 combines with J gene TRBJ2-1; tentatively, D is TRBD2 (6 bases). The germline CDR1 and CDR2 sequences are DFQATT and SNEGSKA (reference sequence). V was clipped by 5 bases and J by 9 bases, with 17 bases between them. The CDR3 length is 13 residues. The DNA for the CDR3 is TGCAGTGCTTCCCCCTTAGTGGGGGGTGAGCAGTTCTTC. Its translation is CSASPLVGGEQFF.

This clonotype has ten or more counts. The CDR3 here is CAISEFRLGGQETQYF. The CDR3 nucleotides read TGTGCCATCAGTGAGTTTCGACTGGGGGGTCAAGAGACCCAGTACTTC. The V gene is TRBV10-3, the J gene TRBJ2-5; perhaps TRBD2 as D (6 bases). The CDR3 runs 16 residues. Trimming cost V 1 base and J 2 bases, with 14 bases left between them. Germline V gene lookup returns CDR1 ENHRY and CDR2 SYGVKD.

This clonotype was picked up many times. The V and J genes are TRBV7-9 and TRBJ2-1; D perhaps matches TRBD1 (6 bases). Trimming cost V 2 bases and J 2 bases, with 16 bases left between them. CDR3 size: 17 residues. From germline, CDR1 is SEHNR and CDR2 FQNEAQ (reference sequence). This CDR3 is CASSLRGGQGTYNEQFF. The DNA for the CDR3 is TGTGCCAGCAGCTTAAGGGGCGGGCAGGGGACCTACAATGAGCAGTTCTTC.

This clonotype has more than one count but fewer than ten. The chain carries TRBV9 and TRBJ2-1; 8 positions match TRBD2. There are 17 residues in the CDR3. CDR1 and CDR2 from the germline V gene are SGDLS and YYNGEE. Losses at the gene ends were 1 base for V and 0 bases for J; bases not matched to a gene: 6. Written as DNA, the CDR3 is TGTGCCAGCAGCGTAAGCGGGAGTGCAAGCTCCTACAATGAGCAGTTCTTC. Translation gives CASSVSGSASSYNEQFF.

The J gene is TRBJ2-1, the V gene TRBV5-1, with 11 bases lining up with TRBD2. V lost 4 bases to trimming and J lost 0 bases; unmatched junction nucleotides: 12. This CDR3 contains 19 residues. Germline CDR1 reads SGHRS; CDR2 reads YFSETQ. The CDR3 DNA reads as TGCGCCAGCAGCCTTATTACTAGCGGGAGAATGTTCTCCTACAATGAGCAGTTCTTC. It specifies CASSLITSGRMFSYNEQFF. Full variable domain (rest looked up from reference TRBV5-1 and TRBJ2-1): KAGVTQTPRYLIKTRGQQVTLSCSPISGHRSVSWYQQTPGQGLQFLFEYFSETQRNKGNFPGRFSGRQFSNSRSEMNVSTLELGDSALYLCASSLITSGRMFSYNEQFFGPGTRLTVL.

The chain carries TRBV11-2 and TRBJ2-5; D tentatively fits TRBD1 or TRBD2 (5 bases each). The V end lost 1 base, the J end lost 4 bases, and 13 bases lay between the germline ends. CDR1 and CDR2 from the germline V gene are SGHAT and FQNNGV. The CDR3 runs to 15 residues. The CDR3 nucleotides are TGTGCCAGCAGCTTAGGGGACGTTCAGGGAGAGACCCAGTACTTC. It yields the protein CASSLGDVQGETQYF. Complete variable domain (other parts from reference TRBV11-2 and TRBJ2-5): EAGVAQSPRYKIIEKRQSVAFWCNPISGHATLYWYQQILGQGPKLLIQFQNNGVVDDSQLPKDRFSAERLKGVDSTLKIQPAKLEDSAVYLCASSLGDVQGETQYFGPGTRLLVL.

As concerns this clonotype: The final CDR3 position lacks the conserved phenylalanine or tryptophan, pointing to a likely read error. This sequence joins TRBV10-3 and TRBJ2-7, with D perhaps TRBD1 (6 bases). The CDR3 spans 14 residues. CDR1 is ENHRY and CDR2 is SYGVKD in the germline V gene. CDR3 sequence: CTISGRGRGYEQYL. Here the CDR3 DNA reads TGTACCATCAGTGGCCGGGGCAGGGGCTACGAGCAGTACCTC.

The chain employs TRBV30 and TRBJ1-2; 7 nucleotides match TRBD1. Germline loops: CDR1 GTSNPN, CDR2 SVGIG (reference sequence). V lost 0 bases, J lost 8 bases, and 9 bases stayed unmatched. The CDR3 runs to 14 residues. In DNA form, the CDR3 reads TGTGCCTGGAGTGTACTCCTGCAGGGGGGAGGCTACACCTTC. Translated, it gives CAWSVLLQGGGYTF.

This chain connects TRBV20-1 to TRBJ1-5; unclear D gene. CDR1 DFQATT and CDR2 SNEGSKA come from the germline V gene (reference sequence). This CDR3 has 14 amino acids. V was pared by 6 bases and J by 5 bases, with 17 bases between. This CDR3 reads CSASRELTDQPQHF. The CDR3 DNA sequence: TGCAGTGCATCGCGGGAGCTCACCGATCAGCCCCAGCATTTT.

This clonotype was seen at least ten times. CDR3 loop: CSVRAGGWEQYF. CDR3 DNA: TGCAGTGTGCGAGCGGGAGGGTGGGAGCAGTACTTC. This rearrangement joins TRBV20-1 to TRBJ2-7, with TRBD2 matching over 10 bases. The V gene end was trimmed by 7 bases and the J gene end by 7 bases; junction bases not matched to a gene: 7. Germline assignment: CDR1 DFQATT and CDR2 SNEGSKA (reference sequence). This CDR3 is 12 amino acids long.

CDR3 DNA sequence: TGTGCCAGCACCTCTCTAGCATACTCCTACGAGCAGTACTTC. Translation gives CASTSLAYSYEQYF. The rearrangement joins TRBV28 to TRBJ2-7; the D gene is possibly TRBD2 (5 bases). The CDR3 sequence is 14 residues long. The ends were cut back, 7 bases at V and 0 bases at J, with 13 bases in the middle. CDR1 is MDHEN, CDR2 SYDVKM, per germline.

The chain is built from TRBV5-1 and TRBJ1-2; D gene ambiguous. Trimming removed 0 bases from V and 8 bases from J, with 11 bases in between. The CDR3 length is 13 residues. Germline V gene lookup returns CDR1 SGHRS and CDR2 YFSETQ. The CDR3 here is CASSLDQFYGYTF. The CDR3 DNA reads as TGCGCCAGCAGCTTGGACCAGTTCTACGGCTACACCTTC.

The DNA of the CDR3 is TGTGCCAGCAAACGATCAGGACAGGGACTTTCCTACGAGCAGTACTTC. It is translated as CASKRSGQGLSYEQYF. The rearrangement joins TRBV6-1 to TRBJ2-7; 8 nucleotides line up with TRBD1. Germline V gives CDR1 MNHNS, CDR2 SASEGT. The V segment lost 7 bases and the J segment 1 base; nucleotides outside the gene matches: 12. CDR3 length: 16 amino acids.

The CDR3 reads CASSHSLGRPTQETQYF. CDR3 DNA sequence: TGCGCCAGCAGCCACTCTTTAGGGCGGCCGACGCAAGAGACCCAGTACTTC. This sequence joins TRBV4-1 and TRBJ2-5; D remains unclear. Deletions cut 3 bases from V and 2 bases from J, with 19 bases between. The CDR3 extends over 17 amino acids. Germline V CDR1 and CDR2: MGHRA, YSYEKL.